The 5 T cell receptor beta chains listed next were all sequenced from one sample in a study of shared clonotypes between healthy human individuals. TCRdb's copy holds only in-frame clones and misses some; the assay was immunoSEQ multiplex PCR. The data show about 2.4 million clones, over 85% seen once. The sequenced material came from naive CD4+ T cells from PBMCs. The subset denotes: CD45RA+ positively selected. These receptors all come from a man aged 18-30 years in good health. Some clones in this sample may be carry-over from other donors' samples.

About this clone itself: At the DNA level, this CDR3 is encoded by other sequences in the same sample as well. The chain links TRBV5-4 to TRBJ2-5; TRBD2 agrees at 12 bases. Germline assignment: CDR1 SGHNT and CDR2 YYREEE (reference sequence). This CDR3 is 16 amino acids long. The V segment lost 4 bases and the J segment 1 base; nucleotides outside the gene matches: 5. The CDR3 sequence is CASSLGLAGIQETQYF. CDR3 nucleotide sequence: TGTGCCAGCAGCCTCGGACTAGCGGGGATCCAAGAGACCCAGTACTTC.

The chain employs TRBV27 and TRBJ2-5, with a weak D call TRBD2 (5 bases). The V end lost 6 bases, the J end lost 1 base, and 24 bases lay between the germline ends. The CDR3 extends over 18 amino acids. The germline V gene encodes CDR1 MNHEY and CDR2 SMNVEV (reference sequence). The CDR3 DNA is TGTGCCAGCAGGACCAAAGTCCGAAGCGGTGCGAGCCAAGAGACCCAGTACTTC. Its translation is CASRTKVRSGASQETQYF.

The chain is built from TRBV20-1 and TRBJ2-7; TRBD2 might be the D (6 bases). The CDR3 runs to 11 residues. Between the trimmed V and J ends, which lost 3 bases and 6 bases, there was a span of 9 bases. Germline CDR1 is DFQATT and CDR2 is SNEGSKA (reference sequence). CDR3 sequence (DNA): TGCAGTGCTAGCGGGGGACCCGAGCAGTACTTC. Translating it yields CSASGGPEQYF.

The rearrangement joins TRBV7-3 to TRBJ1-4; D is possibly TRBD1 (5 bases). This CDR3 has 14 residues. The ends were cut back, 5 bases at V and 8 bases at J, with 15 bases in the middle. Per the germline V gene, CDR1 is SGHTA and CDR2 is FQGTGA. The CDR3 DNA follows: TGTGCCAGCAGCACCGGAGGGACGATAGAAAAACTGTTTTTT. Residues: CASSTGGTIEKLFF.

As to this clone: Other DNA sequences in this specimen translate into the identical CDR3. This chain links TRBV19 with TRBJ1-1; D is undetermined. The length of the CDR3 is 13 residues. CDR1 is LNHDA and CDR2 is SQIVND in the germline V gene (reference sequence). V dropped 4 bases and J dropped 1 base, with 7 bases sitting between them. DNA of the CDR3: TGTGCCAGTAGTAGTTTGAGGAACACTGAAGCTTTCTTT. Its translation: CASSSLRNTEAFF. Looking up the rest from reference TRBV19 and TRBJ1-1 gives the full variable domain: DGGITQSPKYLFRKEGQNVTLSCEQNLNHDAMYWYRQDPGQGLRLIYYSQIVNDFQKGDIAEGYSVSREKKESFPLTVTSAQKNPTAFYLCASSSLRNTEAFFGQGTRLTVV.